The 12 T cell receptor beta chains below come from one sample, sequenced in a study of blood T cell repertoires in COVID-19. Profiled with immunoSEQ multiplex PCR; TCRdb holds only in-frame clones, not every one. This sample yields about 300,000 clones, of which about 88% are seen a single time; 1.3% belongs to the top ten. The sequencing input was peripheral blood. Source of these receptors: a man between 65 and 79 years old with acute or convalescent COVID-19.

The chain joins TRBV3-1 (or the pseudogene TRBV3-2) to TRBJ2-7; 11 bases map to TRBD2. The V gene end was trimmed by 3 bases and the J gene end by 7 bases; junction bases not matched to a gene: 8. Per germline, CDR1 LGHDT and CDR2 YNNKEL (reference sequence). The CDR3 loop spans 15 amino acids. CDR3 loop: CASSHTGTSGTEQYF. The CDR3 region has the DNA TGTGCCAGCAGCCATACCGGGACTAGCGGTACAGAGCAGTACTTC.

V and J are TRBV7-9 and TRBJ1-1; D gene uncertain. The CDR3 extends over 12 amino acids. The V gene's germline CDR1 is SEHNR and CDR2 FQNEAQ (reference sequence). V lost 5 bases, J lost 3 bases, and 7 bases lay in between. The CDR3 DNA follows: TGTGCCAGCAGCACCGGGTACACTGAAGCTTTCTTT. Its protein product is CASSTGYTEAFF.

The chain has TRBV19 and TRBJ2-7; 7 bases are a match to TRBD1. The germline gives CDR1 LNHDA, CDR2 SQIVND (reference sequence). Germline trimming cut 1 base from V and 3 bases from J; bases unmatched to any gene: 6. The CDR3 is 15 amino acids. In DNA, the CDR3 is TGTGCCAGTAGTATAGTTGGGACAGAAGACTACGAGCAGTACTTC. Translating it yields CASSIVGTEDYEQYF.

The CDR3 DNA reads TGTGCCAGCAGTTTGCGCCCGGGACAGGTTTCTTATAGCAATCAGCCCCAGCATTTT. Translating gives CASSLRPGQVSYSNQPQHF. The chain uses TRBV28 and TRBJ1-5; 8 bases agree with TRBD1. Germline values: CDR1 MDHEN, CDR2 SYDVKM. The CDR3 runs 19 residues. The V and J ends lost 3 bases and 0 bases, in that order; junction bases with no gene match: 13.

The gene calls are TRBV6-5 and TRBJ1-1; perhaps TRBD1 as D (6 bases). V was pared by 6 bases and J by 1 base, with 15 bases between. Per germline, CDR1 MNHEY and CDR2 SVGAGI. The CDR3 length is 15 residues. CDR3 sequence reads: CASRAEGVRNTEAFF. CDR3 bases: TGTGCCAGCAGGGCTGAGGGGGTTAGGAACACTGAAGCTTTCTTT.

The chain uses TRBV28 and TRBJ2-7; 8 bases line up with TRBD2. The CDR3 runs 15 residues. V lost 7 bases to trimming and J lost 0 bases; unmatched junction nucleotides: 8. Germline V lookup: CDR1 MDHEN, CDR2 SYDVKM. The CDR3 sequence: CASITGGYSSYEQYF. CDR3 sequence (DNA): TGTGCCAGCATTACGGGGGGGTATAGCTCCTACGAGCAGTACTTC.

This clone was observed a few times. V usage is TRBV7-2 and J usage is TRBJ2-7; 11 bases agree with TRBD2. J gave up 2 bases and V 3 bases, and 0 bases lay outside the gene matches. The CDR3 has 14 amino acids. Germline CDR1 reads SGHTA; CDR2 reads FQGNSA. CDR3 region: CASSFSGRAYEQYF. The CDR3 nucleotides are TGTGCCAGCAGCTTTAGCGGGAGGGCCTACGAGCAGTACTTC.

This chain uses TRBV6-5 with TRBJ2-7, with 7 bases fitting TRBD1. Per germline, CDR1 MNHEY and CDR2 SVGAGI. This CDR3 is 15 amino acids long. With V trimmed by 2 bases and J by 0 bases, 4 bases remained unmatched. CDR3 in amino acids: CASSYGQENSYEQYF. CDR3 bases: TGTGCCAGCAGTTACGGACAGGAAAACTCCTACGAGCAGTACTTC.

V gene TRBV3-1 (or the pseudogene TRBV3-2) combines with J gene TRBJ1-2; TRBD1 matches at 8 bases. The CDR3 loop spans 15 amino acids. CDR1 is LGHDT and CDR2 is YNNKEL in the germline V gene (reference sequence). V shed 1 base and J 7 bases; nucleotides not matched to a gene: 8. CDR3 DNA sequence: TGTGCCAGCAGCCAAGGCTCCAGCAGGGGGCCTGGCTACACCTTC. It encodes CASSQGSSRGPGYTF.

Comment on this clone: In the same sample, other DNA sequences code for this CDR3. The CDR3 reads CASSLGGDSYEQYF. The CDR3, as DNA: TGTGCCAGCAGCTTAGGGGGGGATTCCTACGAGCAGTACTTC. The genes are TRBV7-8 and TRBJ2-7, with a weak D call TRBD2 (6 bases). Trimming took 1 base from V and 1 from J, leaving 8 bases between them. Germline values: CDR1 SGHVS, CDR2 FQNEAQ. CDR3 length: 14 amino acids.

The chain combines TRBV5-1 with TRBJ2-2, with a tentative D call TRBD2 (5 bases). The CDR3 runs to 18 residues. CDR1 and CDR2 from the germline V gene are SGHRS and YFSETQ. V lost 4 bases to trimming and J lost 6 bases, with 25 bases between them. The CDR3 nucleotides read TGCGCCAGCAGCCCCGCTGCCCCTGGGAGATCAGGTGCCGGGGAGCTGTTTTTT. Protein product: CASSPAAPGRSGAGELFF.

The V gene is TRBV20-1, the J gene TRBJ2-6, with D unresolved. This CDR3 is built from 16 residues. Germline loops: CDR1 DFQATT, CDR2 SNEGSKA (reference sequence). V was clipped by 3 bases and J by 0 bases, with 12 bases between them. The DNA for the CDR3 is TGCAGTGCTAGTGTGGCGGCCCGCTCTGGGGCCAACGTCCTGACTTTC. This encodes CSASVAARSGANVLTF.